This TCR beta chain stems from a study of blood T cell repertoires in COVID-19. Study overall: In each case, the material was cDNA or gDNA derived from T cells, B-cell-depleted T cells, or PBMCs.

Everyone who took part was 18 to 89 years old, and they came from about two dozen US areas. Clinical history reported by participants formed the basis on which cohorts were assigned. TCRdb's copy holds only in-frame clones and misses some; the assay was immunoSEQ multiplex PCR. The data show about 220,000 clones, over 65% seen once. With 1 base clipped from V and 2 bases from J, the junction kept 9 bases outside the gene matches. The germline CDR1 and CDR2 sequences are SGHAT and FQNNGV. CDR3 length: 17 residues. This TCR was sampled from a woman in her sixties or seventies who had recovered from COVID-19. The chain carries TRBV11-2 and TRBJ2-3; 7 bases map to TRBD2. Sequences were obtained from PBMCs or T cells enriched from blood (not recorded which). CDR3 protein: CASSLGGGSGYTDTQYF. The CDR3 DNA is TGTGCCAGCAGCTTAGGGGGGGGTAGCGGGTACACAGATACGCAGTATTTT.